This TCR beta chain was identified during a study of shared clonotypes between healthy human individuals. Broader study findings: Genetic and exposure-history diversity was limited by the few donors. In several donors, roughly 5.2% of naive CD4 clonotypes appeared in common.

Subsets obtained from CD4+ cells comprised CD45RA+ naive and CD45RA-negative memory cells. The CDR3 is 15 residues long. Germline values: CDR1 MGHRA, CDR2 YSYEKL. Losses at the gene ends were 3 bases for V and 2 bases for J; bases not matched to a gene: 5. Authors' data handling: Filtering differed, since immunoSEQ gave only junction sequences and no quality scores. The protocol was immunoSEQ multiplex PCR, while the TCRdb copy is restricted to in-frame clones and leaves out a portion. The V and J calls and clone size were taken over from that table, and D and trimming were inferred from the DNA. The sample records some 2.4 million clones, under 95% being singletons. On this clone itself: Its antigen is currently unknown.

This chain joins TRBV4-1 and TRBJ2-7, with 9 bases identical to TRBD2. The sequenced sample was naive CD4+ T cells from PBMCs. Regarding subset: CD45RA+ positively selected. This TCR was sampled from a man aged 18 to 35 in good health. Some clones in this sample may be carry-over from other donors' samples. CDR3 amino acids: CASSHRLADAYEQYF. As DNA, the CDR3 is TGCGCCAGCAGCCACCGACTAGCGGACGCCTACGAGCAGTACTTC.